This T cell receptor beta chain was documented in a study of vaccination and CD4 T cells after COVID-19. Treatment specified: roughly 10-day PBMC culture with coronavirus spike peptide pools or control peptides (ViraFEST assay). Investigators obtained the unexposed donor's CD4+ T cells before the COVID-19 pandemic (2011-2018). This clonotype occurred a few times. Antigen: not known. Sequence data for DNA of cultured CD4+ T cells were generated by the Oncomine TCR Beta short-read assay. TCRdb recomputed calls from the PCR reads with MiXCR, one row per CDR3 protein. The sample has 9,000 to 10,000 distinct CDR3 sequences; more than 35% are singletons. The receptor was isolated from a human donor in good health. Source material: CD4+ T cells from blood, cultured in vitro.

DNA of the CDR3: TGTGCCATCAGGGGACTAGCGGACAATGAGCAGTTCTTC. Translated: CAIRGLADNEQFF. The chain carries TRBV10-3 and TRBJ2-1; TRBD2 matches 11 bases. The CDR3 sequence is 13 residues long. The ends lost 6 bases at V and 5 bases at J; junction bases unmatched: 0. The germline CDR1 and CDR2 sequences are ENHRY and SYGVKD.